The sequence of this T cell receptor beta chain was determined in a study of T cell responses to AZD1222 COVID-19 vaccine. Details on this clone: Its specificity is unknown.

Some clones are missing from TCRdb's copy, which holds only in-frame ones; the method was immunoSEQ multiplex PCR. This sample has 70,000 or so clones, with around 87% found just once. Study findings and constraints: Reportedly, nearly half the spike-specific TCRs target unmutated variant regions.

The CDR3 has 13 amino acids. Trimming removed 3 bases at V and 4 bases at J, with 8 bases between. This chain joins TRBV12-3 or TRBV12-4 and TRBJ2-3; no clear D gene. Sequenced material: peripheral blood, taken on day 0 of AZD1222 vaccination. This receptor was obtained from an adult in good health. The CDR3 DNA follows: TGTGCCAGCAGTTTCTCCCTGGCAGATACGCAGTATTTT. As protein: CASSFSLADTQYF.